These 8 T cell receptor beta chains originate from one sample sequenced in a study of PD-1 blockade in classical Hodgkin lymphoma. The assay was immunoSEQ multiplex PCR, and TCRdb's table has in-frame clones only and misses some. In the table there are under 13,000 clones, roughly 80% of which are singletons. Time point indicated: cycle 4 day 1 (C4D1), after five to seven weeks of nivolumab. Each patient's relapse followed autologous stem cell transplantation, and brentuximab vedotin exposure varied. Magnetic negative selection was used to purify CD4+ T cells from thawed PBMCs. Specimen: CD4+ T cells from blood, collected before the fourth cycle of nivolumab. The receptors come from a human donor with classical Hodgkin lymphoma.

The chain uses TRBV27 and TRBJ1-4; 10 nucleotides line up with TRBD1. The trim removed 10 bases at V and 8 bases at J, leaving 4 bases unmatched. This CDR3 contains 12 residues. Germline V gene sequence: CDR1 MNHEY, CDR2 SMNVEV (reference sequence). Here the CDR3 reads CATRTGGEKLFF. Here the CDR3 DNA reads TGTGCCACCCGGACAGGGGGGGAAAAACTGTTTTTT.

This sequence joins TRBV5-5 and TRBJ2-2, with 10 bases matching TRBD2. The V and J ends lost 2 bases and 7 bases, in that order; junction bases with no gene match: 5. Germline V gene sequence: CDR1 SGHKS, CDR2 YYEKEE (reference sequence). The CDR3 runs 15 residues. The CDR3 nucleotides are TGTGCCAGCAGCTTTCTAGCGGGAGTAAGCGGGGAGCTGTTTTTT. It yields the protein CASSFLAGVSGELFF. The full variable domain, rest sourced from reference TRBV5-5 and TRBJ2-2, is DAGVTQSPTHLIKTRGQQVTLRCSPISGHKSVSWYQQVLGQGPQFIFQYYEKEERGRGNFPDRFSARQFPNYSSELNVNALLLGDSALYLCASSFLAGVSGELFFGEGSRLTVL.

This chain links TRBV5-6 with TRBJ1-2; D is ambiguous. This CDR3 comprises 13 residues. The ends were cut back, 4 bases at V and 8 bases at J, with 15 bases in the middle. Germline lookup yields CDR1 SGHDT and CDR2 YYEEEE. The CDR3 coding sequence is TGTGCCAGCAGCCCTGACTCGGTTGGGGGCTACACCTTC. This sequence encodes CASSPDSVGGYTF.

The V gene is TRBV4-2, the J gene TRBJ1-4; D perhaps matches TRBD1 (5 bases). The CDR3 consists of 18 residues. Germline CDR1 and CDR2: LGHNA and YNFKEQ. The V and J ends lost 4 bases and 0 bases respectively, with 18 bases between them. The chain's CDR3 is CASSPQGYLGATNEKLFF. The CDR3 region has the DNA TGTGCCAGCAGCCCGCAGGGTTATTTGGGCGCAACTAATGAAAAACTGTTTTTT.

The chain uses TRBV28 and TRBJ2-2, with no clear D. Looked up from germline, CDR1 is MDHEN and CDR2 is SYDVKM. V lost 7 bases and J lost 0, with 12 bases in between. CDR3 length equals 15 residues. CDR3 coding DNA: TGTGCCAGCATTTCCTATACATCGAACACCGGGGAGCTGTTTTTT. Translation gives CASISYTSNTGELFF.

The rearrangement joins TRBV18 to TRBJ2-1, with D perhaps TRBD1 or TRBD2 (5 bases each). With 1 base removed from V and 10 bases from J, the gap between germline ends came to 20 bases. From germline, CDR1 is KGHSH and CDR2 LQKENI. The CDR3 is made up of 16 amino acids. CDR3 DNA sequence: TGTGCCAGCTCACCACGGTCGGGGCTTCGGCGGCGCGAGCAGTTCTTC. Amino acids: CASSPRSGLRRREQFF.

CDR3 loop: CASTPKRAGEQYF. The CDR3 DNA is TGTGCCAGCACCCCTAAGCGGGCGGGCGAGCAGTACTTC. The rearrangement joins TRBV7-9 to TRBJ2-7, with D maybe TRBD2 (6 bases). Germline CDR1 and CDR2: SEHNR and FQNEAQ (reference sequence). Trimming removed 7 bases at V and 6 bases at J, with 16 bases between. This CDR3 is 13 amino acids long.

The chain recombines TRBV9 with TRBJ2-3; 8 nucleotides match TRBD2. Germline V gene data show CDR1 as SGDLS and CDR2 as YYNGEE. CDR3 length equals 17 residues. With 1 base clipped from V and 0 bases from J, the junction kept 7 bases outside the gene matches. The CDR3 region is CASSVRASGSSTDTQYF. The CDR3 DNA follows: TGTGCCAGCAGCGTAAGGGCTAGCGGGTCCAGCACAGATACGCAGTATTTT.